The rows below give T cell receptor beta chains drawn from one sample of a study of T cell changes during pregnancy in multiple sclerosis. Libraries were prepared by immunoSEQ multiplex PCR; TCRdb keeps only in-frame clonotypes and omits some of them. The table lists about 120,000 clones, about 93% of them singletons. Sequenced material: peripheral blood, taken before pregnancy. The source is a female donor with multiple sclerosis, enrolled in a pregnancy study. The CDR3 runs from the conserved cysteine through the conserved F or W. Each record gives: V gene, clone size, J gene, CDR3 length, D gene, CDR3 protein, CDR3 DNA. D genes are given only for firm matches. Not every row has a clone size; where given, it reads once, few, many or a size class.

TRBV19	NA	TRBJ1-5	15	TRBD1	CASKMGQGGNQPQHF	TGTGCCAGTAAAATGGGACAGGGTGGCAATCAGCCCCAGCATTTT
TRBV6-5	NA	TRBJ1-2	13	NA	CASSTGEGSGYTF	TGTGCCAGCAGTACGGGCGAGGGAAGTGGCTACACCTTC
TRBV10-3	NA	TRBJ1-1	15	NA	CAISESVTRNTEAFF	TGTGCCATCAGTGAGTCGGTCACGCGAAACACTGAAGCTTTCTTT
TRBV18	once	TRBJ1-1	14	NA	CASSPGSPQTEAFF	TGTGCCAGCTCCCCGGGGAGCCCCCAGACTGAAGCTTTCTTT
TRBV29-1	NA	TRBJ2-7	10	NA	CSVATCLQYF	TGCAGCGTCGCAACTTGCCTACAGTACTTC
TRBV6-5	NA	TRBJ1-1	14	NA	CASSYRTENTEAFF	TGTGCCAGCAGTTACCGGACAGAGAACACTGAAGCTTTCTTT
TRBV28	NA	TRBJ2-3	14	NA	CASSWTAEADTQYF	TGTGCCAGCAGTTGGACTGCTGAAGCAGATACGCAGTATTTT
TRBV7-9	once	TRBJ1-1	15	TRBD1	CASSSTGTGVTEAFF	TGTGCCAGCAGCTCAACCGGGACAGGGGTTACTGAAGCTTTCTTT
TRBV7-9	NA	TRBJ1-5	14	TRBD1	CASSVTGGAQPQHF	TGTGCCAGCAGCGTCACAGGGGGCGCACAGCCCCAGCATTTT
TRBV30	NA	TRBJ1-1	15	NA	CAWSEGHHPNTEAFF	TGTGCCTGGAGTGAAGGACACCATCCGAACACTGAAGCTTTCTTT
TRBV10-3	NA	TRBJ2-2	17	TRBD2	CAISESREGPNTGELFF	TGTGCCATCAGTGAGTCTAGGGAGGGGCCGAACACCGGGGAGCTGTTTTTT
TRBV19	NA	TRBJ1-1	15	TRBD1	CASSPGQGYNTEAFF	TGTGCCAGTAGTCCCGGACAGGGGTACAACACTGAAGCTTTCTTT
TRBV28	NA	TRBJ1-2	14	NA	CASSSLRGHYGYTF	TGTGCCAGCAGTTCCCTCAGGGGCCATTATGGCTACACCTTC
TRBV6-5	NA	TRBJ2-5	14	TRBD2	CASSPSPGRETQYF	TGTGCCAGCAGCCCATCCCCCGGGAGGGAGACCCAGTACTTC
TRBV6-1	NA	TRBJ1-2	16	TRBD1	CASSELPGQGTLSYTF	TGTGCCAGCAGTGAACTTCCGGGACAGGGTACTCTTTCCTACACCTTC
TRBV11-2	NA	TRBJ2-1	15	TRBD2	CASTSLAGGPTEQFF	TGTGCCAGCACATCCCTAGCGGGGGGGCCTACTGAGCAGTTCTTC
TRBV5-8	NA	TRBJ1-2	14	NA	CASSLDAGSYGYTF	TGTGCCAGCAGCTTGGATGCGGGTTCCTATGGCTACACCTTC
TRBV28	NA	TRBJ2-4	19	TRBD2	CASSFSVAGGPVAKNIQYF	TGTGCCAGCAGTTTTTCGGTAGCGGGAGGGCCAGTAGCCAAAAACATTCAGTACTTC